These 24 T cell receptor beta chains came from one sample sequenced in a study of CD8+ T cells in alopecia areata. TCR sequencing used cDNA made by reverse transcription of extracted RNA. The table came from immunoSEQ multiplex PCR; TCRdb's copy has only in-frame clones and leaves some out. The table shows some 150,000 clones, with about 88% occurring only once. Treatment of the sample: oral pan-JAK inhibitor, 5-10 mg twice daily. The sample here was CD8+ T cells sorted from blood, taken at week 4, from a patient treated with tofacitinib. The source of these receptors is a human donor with alopecia areata.

J is TRBJ2-3 and V is TRBV6-6; weak D call: TRBD2 (5 bases). The CDR3 contains 13 residues. V lost 4 bases and J 0 bases, leaving 5 bases between the germline ends. Germline V lookup: CDR1 MNHNY, CDR2 SVGAGI (reference sequence). The CDR3 reads CASSWTSTDTQYF. In DNA form, the CDR3 reads TGTGCCAGCAGTTGGACTAGCACAGATACGCAGTATTTT.

The rearrangement uses TRBV7-8 and TRBJ2-5; 12 bases match TRBD2. This CDR3 spans 19 amino acids. Germline V gives CDR1 SGHVS, CDR2 FQNEAQ. Unmatched junction bases numbered 9, after V lost 0 bases and J lost 1 base. This CDR3 reads CASSLAEGTSGPIQETQYF. The CDR3 bases are TGTGCCAGCAGCTTAGCGGAGGGGACTAGCGGGCCGATCCAAGAGACCCAGTACTTC.

The CDR3 is CSVETLNSYEQYF. Here the CDR3 DNA reads TGCAGCGTTGAGACACTCAACTCCTACGAGCAGTACTTC. The chain combines TRBV29-1 with TRBJ2-5; no definite D call. With the DNA end fitting TRBJ2-7 better, the J assignment may be wrong. CDR1 is SQVTM, CDR2 ANQGSEA, per germline. CDR3 size: 13 residues.

The chain has TRBV19 and TRBJ2-2; tentative D call: TRBD1 (5 bases). Trimming removed 7 bases from V and 6 bases from J, with 12 bases in between. Germline values: CDR1 LNHDA, CDR2 SQIVND (reference sequence). The CDR3 spans 13 residues. The CDR3 bases are TGTGCCAGTAACACAGGCGTACCCGGGGAGCTGTTTTTT. Its translation is CASNTGVPGELFF.

This clone was recorded once. The CDR3 sequence is CASSVDSTYNEQFF. The CDR3 DNA reads as TGTGCCAGCAGTGTCGACTCCACCTACAATGAGCAGTTCTTC. The J gene is TRBJ2-1, the V gene TRBV6-5, with D hard to call. Per germline, CDR1 MNHEY and CDR2 SVGAGI. The length of the CDR3 is 14 residues. Trimming stripped 5 bases from V and 2 bases from J, with 10 bases between.

The V call is TRBV7-6, the J call TRBJ2-7, with D possibly being TRBD2 (7 bases). The CDR3 runs 15 residues. CDR1 is SGHVS and CDR2 is FNYEAQ in the germline V gene. Trimming pared 1 base from V and 0 bases from J, leaving 10 bases between. The CDR3 DNA reads as TGTGCCAGCAGCTTAGAAGGGGGGGCCTCCTACGAGCAGTACTTC. Amino acids: CASSLEGGASYEQYF.

This rearrangement joins TRBV13 to TRBJ1-6, with D maybe TRBD1 (5 bases). CDR3 length: 12 residues. Germline CDR1 is PRHDT and CDR2 is FYEKMQ (reference sequence). With 11 bases removed from V and 5 bases from J, the gap between germline ends came to 10 bases. The CDR3 is CASAGNNSPLHF. The CDR3 DNA follows: TGTGCCTCGGCAGGGAATAATTCACCCCTCCACTTT.

This clone has just a few counts. The chain carries TRBV7-6 and TRBJ2-1, with 10 bases aligning to TRBD2. The germline V gene encodes CDR1 SGHVS and CDR2 FNYEAQ. After removal of 1 base from V and 4 bases from J, the junction contained 7 bases not matched to a gene. The CDR3 is 17 amino acids. In nucleotides, the CDR3 is TGTGCCAGCAGCTTAGGTTTTGGACTAGCGGTATACAATGAGCAGTTCTTC. Amino acid sequence: CASSLGFGLAVYNEQFF.

The chain combines TRBV7-9 with TRBJ2-7; no reliable D call. The CDR3 consists of 14 residues. Germline V gene sequence: CDR1 SEHNR, CDR2 FQNEAQ (reference sequence). Trimming took off 5 bases at V and 6 bases at J, with 17 bases between the two ends. The CDR3 nucleotides read TGTGCCAGCAGCCCCACCAGTTCATGGAGCGAGCAGTACTTC. It translates to CASSPTSSWSEQYF.

V and J are TRBV2 and TRBJ2-5; D is uncertain. The CDR3 is made up of 13 amino acids. Germline CDR1 is SNHLY and CDR2 is FYNNEI. Between the trimmed V and J ends, which lost 7 bases and 1 base, there was a span of 10 bases. The CDR3 region is CASITGGQETQYF. The CDR3 region has the DNA TGTGCCAGCATCACCGGCGGCCAAGAGACCCAGTACTTC.

In regard to this clone: Other DNA sequences in this sample translate to the same CDR3. The V gene is TRBV19, the J gene TRBJ2-7; tentatively, D is TRBD1 (5 bases). V lost 1 base and J 2 bases, leaving 6 bases between the germline ends. CDR1 LNHDA and CDR2 SQIVND come from the germline V gene (reference sequence). The length of the CDR3 is 13 residues. CDR3: CASSIAGTYEQYF. The DNA for the CDR3 is TGTGCCAGTAGTATAGCAGGGACCTACGAGCAGTACTTC.

V usage is TRBV2 and J usage is TRBJ2-1, with TRBD2 matching 11 bases. V dropped 4 bases and J dropped 2; count of bases not matched to a gene: 1. CDR1 is SNHLY and CDR2 is FYNNEI in the germline V gene. CDR3 size: 15 residues. Written as DNA, the CDR3 is TGTGCCAGCAGTGGGACTAGCGGGCCCTACAATGAGCAGTTCTTC. Amino acids: CASSGTSGPYNEQFF. The complete variable domain, with remaining parts taken from reference TRBV2 and TRBJ2-1, reads EPEVTQTPSHQVTQMGQEVILRCVPISNHLYFYWYRQILGQKVEFLVSFYNNEISEKSEIFDDQFSVERPDGSNFTLKIRSTKLEDSAMYFCASSGTSGPYNEQFFGPGTRLTVL.

The rearrangement uses TRBV19 and TRBJ2-7; D unclear. Germline CDR1 LNHDA, CDR2 SQIVND (reference sequence). The CDR3 spans 13 residues. V shed 9 bases and J shed 0 bases, with 12 bases lying between them. The DNA for the CDR3 is TGTGCCAGCGCTGCATACGGCTCCTACGAGCAGTACTTC. This codes for CASAAYGSYEQYF.

This chain joins TRBV5-4 and TRBJ1-1; 8 nucleotides line up with TRBD1. This CDR3 comprises 14 residues. Germline V gene data show CDR1 as SGHNT and CDR2 as YYREEE (reference sequence). V lost 4 bases, J lost 7 bases, and 9 bases stayed unmatched. CDR3 coding DNA: TGTGCCAGCAGCCGGACAGGGTCGTCACATGAAGCTTTCTTT. This gives the protein CASSRTGSSHEAFF.

This clone appeared a few times. CDR3 region: CASSQSKWGNSNQPQHF. The CDR3 DNA reads TGCGCCAGCAGTCAATCGAAATGGGGGAATAGCAATCAGCCCCAGCATTTT. The V and J genes are TRBV23-1 and TRBJ1-5; D might be TRBD1 (5 bases). TRBV23-1 is known as an ORF, though its function is uncertain. The CDR3 is made up of 17 amino acids. V shed 0 bases and J shed 0 bases, with 12 bases lying between them.

V and J are TRBV29-1 and TRBJ1-1, with D possibly being TRBD1 (5 bases). CDR3 length equals 13 residues. Trimming cost V 8 bases and J 3 bases, with 16 bases left between them. Germline V gene data show CDR1 as SQVTM and CDR2 as ANQGSEA. This CDR3 reads CSLLLPGYTEAFF. DNA of the CDR3: TGCAGCCTCCTCCTCCCAGGGTACACTGAAGCTTTCTTT.

The J gene is TRBJ2-6, the V gene TRBV29-1; no reliable D call. The CDR3 spans 14 residues. The germline CDR1 and CDR2 sequences are SQVTM and ANQGSEA. Trimming left V 0 bases short and J 0 bases short, with 3 bases between. The DNA of the CDR3 is TGCAGCGTTGAAGAGGGCTCTGGGGCCAACGTCCTGACTTTC. Its protein product is CSVEEGSGANVLTF. Together with reference TRBV29-1 and TRBJ2-6, the CDR3 gives the full variable domain: SAVISQKPSRDICQRGTSLTIQCQVDSQVTMMFWYRQQPGQSLTLIATANQGSEATYESGFVIDKFPISRPNLTFSTLTVSNMSPEDSSIYLCSVEEGSGANVLTFGAGSRLTVL.

Details on this clone: The junction does not match germline at one end; this may be a read error. The chain recombines TRBV27 with TRBJ2-1, with 9 nucleotides matching TRBD2. The CDR3 has 15 residues. Germline-derived CDR1 and CDR2 are MNHEY and SMNVEV (reference sequence). Here the CDR3 DNA reads TGTGCCACCAGAATTAGCGGGAGCGAGTACAGTGAGCAGTTCTTC. It translates to CATRISGSEYSEQFF.

The rearrangement links TRBV10-1 to TRBJ2-3; D gene unclear. CDR3 size: 11 residues. Germline V gene lookup returns CDR1 WNHNN and CDR2 SYGVQD (reference sequence). V was pared by 2 bases and J by 3 bases, with 0 bases between. The CDR3 loop is CASSETDTQYF. The CDR3 bases are TGCGCCAGCAGTGAGACAGATACGCAGTATTTT.

The chain links TRBV2 to TRBJ2-7; D call uncertain. The V end was cut by 3 bases, the J end by 0 bases, with 9 bases between. Germline-derived CDR1 and CDR2 are SNHLY and FYNNEI. The CDR3 consists of 14 residues. CDR3 loop: CASSDTGFSYEQYF. The CDR3, as DNA: TGTGCCAGCAGTGATACCGGGTTCTCCTACGAGCAGTACTTC.

A single count supports this clone. The V and J genes are TRBV5-1 and TRBJ2-7; D remains unclear. The germline gives CDR1 SGHRS, CDR2 YFSETQ. There are 14 residues in the CDR3. Trimming left V 0 bases short and J 2 bases short, with 9 bases between. DNA of the CDR3: TGCGCCAGCAGCTTGGAAGCCACACCCTACGAGCAGTACTTC. It specifies CASSLEATPYEQYF.

CDR3 DNA sequence: TGCAGCGTTGAGGGCTCGGTCCGAACAAGTTGGACGGCGGATACGCAGTATTTT. Translated: CSVEGSVRTSWTADTQYF. The rearrangement joins TRBV29-1 to TRBJ2-3; D remains ambiguous. Germline CDR1 SQVTM, CDR2 ANQGSEA. The CDR3 has 18 residues. Trimming removed 3 bases from V and 6 bases from J, with 28 bases in between.

This sequence joins TRBV9 and TRBJ2-3; TRBD1 matches at 8 bases. CDR1 SGDLS and CDR2 YYNGEE come from the germline V gene. J gave up 3 bases and V 4 bases, and 7 bases lay outside the gene matches. This CDR3 region has 15 residues. CDR3 in amino acids: CASSSRQGITDTQYF. CDR3 sequence (DNA): TGTGCCAGCAGCTCCAGACAGGGGATAACAGATACGCAGTATTTT.

The chain combines TRBV23-1 with TRBJ2-7; D is unclear. TRBV23-1 is annotated as an ORF whose role is uncertain. The CDR3 covers 15 residues. V gave up 0 bases and J gave up 2 bases, with 11 bases separating them. The CDR3 protein is CASSQSRYRPYEQYF. CDR3 sequence (DNA): TGCGCCAGCAGTCAATCGCGCTATCGTCCCTACGAGCAGTACTTC.